This T cell receptor beta chain was found in a study of blood T cell repertoires in COVID-19. The wider study: The United States, Italy and Spain were the sources of the acute and convalescent COVID-19 samples. PBMCs, B-cell-depleted T cells, or T cells provided the cDNA or gDNA that made up the material.

In the original analysis: Amplification of reference gene primers provided the estimated nucleated cell counts. Repertoires were generated with immunoSEQ multiplex PCR, while TCRdb's copy carries only in-frame clones and drops some. V and J calls plus clone size are reproduced from that table; the DNA served to infer D and trimming. The repertoire holds a few hundred thousand clones, with roughly 85% as singletons. This clone was observed at least ten times. This TCR was recovered from a human donor in a cohort sampled during active COVID-19. Input material: peripheral blood.

The CDR3 DNA follows: TGTGCCACCTTGGACAGGGACTATGGCTACACCTTC. Its protein is CATLDRDYGYTF. V gene TRBV2 combines with J gene TRBJ1-2; TRBD1 aligns across 8 bases. Germline assignment: CDR1 SNHLY and CDR2 FYNNEI. CDR3 length: 12 residues. Germline trimming cut 10 bases from V and 3 bases from J; bases unmatched to any gene: 4.